This TCR beta chain derives from a study of sequential checkpoint blockade in melanoma. Overall study context: Each arm's sequence ended with maintenance nivolumab.

The sample's treatment: randomized to nivolumab then ipilimumab (arm A) or the reverse (arm B). None of the patients previously received DNA-damaging chemotherapy. Sorted cells were live CD3+CD8+, lacking CD19 and CD56, from PBMCs. This CDR3 contains 16 residues. V was shortened by 8 bases and J by 3 bases, with 20 bases between the two germline ends. Germline V gene sequence: CDR1 MDHEN, CDR2 SYDVKM. Produced via immunoSEQ multiplex PCR; TCRdb's table is partial and in-frame only. The sample shows some 14,000 clones, 52% of them seen only once. The source of this sequence is a human donor with melanoma. The chain is built from TRBV28 and TRBJ1-5; D is uncertain. The material sequenced was CD8+ T cells sorted from blood (inferred from file names), taken from a patient given nivolumab and ipilimumab in sequence. CDR3 in amino acids: CASAGLKDETNQPQHF. CDR3 coding DNA: TGTGCCAGCGCGGGCCTGAAGGACGAAACCAATCAGCCCCAGCATTTT.